This TCR beta chain is drawn from a study of shared clonotypes between healthy human individuals. Overall study findings and caveats: Lower generation probabilities were found for non-shared clonotypes than for those shared by all four donors. A generally larger estimated richness was seen in naive subsets than in memory subsets.

A note on this clone: Antigen specificity is unknown. In the same sample, other DNA sequences code for this CDR3.

Germline values: CDR1 KGHSH, CDR2 LQKENI. The trim removed 1 base at V and 8 bases at J, leaving 2 bases unmatched. The CDR3 has 13 amino acids. Sequencing used immunoSEQ multiplex PCR; TCRdb keeps in-frame clones, though not all of them. The profile shows under 1,900,000 clones, 98% to 99% of them singletons. The genes are TRBV18 and TRBJ1-2; 9 positions match TRBD1. The specimen was naive CD4+ T cells sorted from blood. The subset is: CD45RA+ positively selected. This sequence was found in a man aged 30-40 years in good health. The CDR3 coding sequence is TGTGCCAGCTCACCACTGGACAGGGGCGGCTACACCTTC. Protein: CASSPLDRGGYTF.